This note documents a single T cell receptor (beta chain) sequence. Antigen: not known. CDR1 LNHNV and CDR2 YYDKDF come from the germline V gene (reference sequence). There are 14 residues in the CDR3. The junction had 10 bases not matched to a gene; V was cut back by 5 bases and J by 6 bases. The sample is drawn from a study of beta chain features in type 1 diabetes. Findings and caveats of the study: For Type 1 diabetes patients, all four CD4+ subsets carried TCRB CDR3s that were moderately but significantly shorter.

The isolated RNA, all of it, was reverse transcribed, so expressed TCRB transcripts were what got sequenced. Clones were read by immunoSEQ multiplex PCR, and TCRdb kept only the in-frame ones, dropping some. This sample yields approximately 280,000 clones, of which approximately 15% are seen a single time; 0.015% to 0.017% belongs to the top ten. A single heparinised draw of around 0.11 L on average was taken per donor. Sorting produced populations that all topped 95% purity. This chain joins TRBV15 and TRBJ2-7; 7 bases line up with TRBD2. The TCR was taken from a man aged 18 to 29 with type 1 diabetes. What was sequenced was naive CD4+ T cells from blood. The CDR3 loop reads CATSSPGGYREQYF. The CDR3 nucleotides read TGTGCCACCAGCTCACCCGGGGGGTACCGCGAGCAGTACTTC.